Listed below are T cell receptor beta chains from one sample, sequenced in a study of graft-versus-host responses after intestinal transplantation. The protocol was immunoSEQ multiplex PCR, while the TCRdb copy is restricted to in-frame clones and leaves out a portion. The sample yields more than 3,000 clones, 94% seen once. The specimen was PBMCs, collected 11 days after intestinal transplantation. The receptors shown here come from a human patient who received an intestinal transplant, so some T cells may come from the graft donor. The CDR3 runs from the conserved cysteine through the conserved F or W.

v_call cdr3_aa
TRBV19 CASSIPPLSDEQFF
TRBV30 CAWRNRGGNQPQHF
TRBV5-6 CASSLWGLLHEQYF
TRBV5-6 CASSSPGQGRGYTF
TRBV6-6 CASSPPGSGNTIYF
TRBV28 CASRDLLLGQFQETQYF
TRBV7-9 CASEEAMEDTQYF
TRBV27 CASSVLEGRNEKLFF
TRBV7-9 CASSLEAGGPPNVEQFF
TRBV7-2 CASSTRTSGRYNEQFF
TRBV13 CASSLAGDDQPQHF
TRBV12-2 CASRLGTGGRTEAFF
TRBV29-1 CSARTGGYTEAFF
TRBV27 CASSLLGQAYEQYF
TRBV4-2 CASSQGSVVGGAVASSGNTIYF